This TCR beta chain was captured by sequencing in a study of blood T cell repertoires in COVID-19. Study information: Samples taken during acute and convalescent COVID-19 were collected in the United States, Italy and Spain.

The CDR3 has 16 amino acids. Germline V gives CDR1 SEHNR, CDR2 FQNEAQ (reference sequence). The V segment lost 4 bases and the J segment 5 bases; nucleotides outside the gene matches: 13. How the authors handled the data: How many nucleated cells were present was estimated from reference gene primer amplification. TCRdb keeps only in-frame clones here, not all; method: immunoSEQ multiplex PCR. V, J and clone size are taken as reported in that table, and D and trimming were inferred from the DNA itself. The sample lists roughly 42,000 clones; 75% to 90% were seen once. The chain carries TRBV7-9 and TRBJ2-5; 7 positions match TRBD1. The specimen sequenced was peripheral blood. This clonotype was obtained from a man younger than 40 with active or convalescent COVID-19. CDR3 in DNA: TGTGCCAGCAGCTCGAACCAAGGACAGGATCTGGAGACCCAGTACTTC. Its protein is CASSSNQGQDLETQYF.